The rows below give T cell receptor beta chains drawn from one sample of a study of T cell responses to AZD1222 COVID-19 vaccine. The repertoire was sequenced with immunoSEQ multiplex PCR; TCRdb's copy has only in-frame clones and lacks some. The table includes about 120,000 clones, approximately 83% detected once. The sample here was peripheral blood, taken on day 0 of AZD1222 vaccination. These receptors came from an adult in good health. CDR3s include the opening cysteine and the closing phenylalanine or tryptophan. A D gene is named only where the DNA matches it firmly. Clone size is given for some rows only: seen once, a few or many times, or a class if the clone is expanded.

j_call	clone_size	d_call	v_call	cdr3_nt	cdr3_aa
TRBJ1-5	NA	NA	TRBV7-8	TGTGCCAGCAGCTTAAGGGTTTTAAGACAGCCCCAGCATTTT	CASSLRVLRQPQHF
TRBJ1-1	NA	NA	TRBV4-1	TGCGCCAGCAGCCAGGGGGCGATGACTGAAGCTTTCTTT	CASSQGAMTEAFF
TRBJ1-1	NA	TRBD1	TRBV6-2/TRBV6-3	TGTGCCAGCAGTATGGGACAGGGCGCTTTCTTT	CASSMGQGAFF
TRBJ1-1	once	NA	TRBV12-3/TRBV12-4	TGTGCCAGCAGCCAATTGTGGGGCACTGAAGCTTTCTTT	CASSQLWGTEAFF
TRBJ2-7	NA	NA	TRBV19	TGTGCCAGTAGTATAGCAGCCCGGGGGACCCGGCGGAACGAGCAGTACTTC	CASSIAARGTRRNEQYF
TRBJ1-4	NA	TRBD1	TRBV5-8	TGTGCCAGCAGCTTGGCCGGGACAGGGAGTGAAAAACTGTTTTTT	CASSLAGTGSEKLFF
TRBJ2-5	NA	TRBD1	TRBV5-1	TGCGCCAGCAGCCGTTGGGGCCGGGACAGCCAAGAGACCCAGTACTTC	CASSRWGRDSQETQYF
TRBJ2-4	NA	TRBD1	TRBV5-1	TGCGCCAGCAGCTCGCAGGGGGCAGACATTCAGTACTTC	CASSSQGADIQYF
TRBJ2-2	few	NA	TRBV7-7	TGTGCTAGCAGCTCCAGGGTAGCCGGGGAGCTGTTTTTT	CASSSRVAGELFF
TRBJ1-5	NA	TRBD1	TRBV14	TGTGCCAGCAGCCAAGATCAGGGACCGGACAGGGGGGTTAGCAATCAGCCCCAGCATTTT	CASSQDQGPDRGVSNQPQHF
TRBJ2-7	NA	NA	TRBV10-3	TGTGCCATCAGTGACTCCTACGAGCAGTACTTC	CAISDSYEQYF
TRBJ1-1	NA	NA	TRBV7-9	TGTGCCAGCAGCTTTCGACAGATCACTGAAGCTTTCTTT	CASSFRQITEAFF
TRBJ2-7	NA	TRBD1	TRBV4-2	TGTGCCAGCAGCCGACCGGGACAGGCCTCCTACGAGCAGTACTTC	CASSRPGQASYEQYF
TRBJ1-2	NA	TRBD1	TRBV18	TGTGCCAGCTCACCATCGACAGGGGCGGGCGGCTACACCTTC	CASSPSTGAGGYTF
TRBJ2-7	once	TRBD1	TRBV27	TGTGCCAGCAGTCCCGGGACAGACGACTCCTACGAGCAGTACTTC	CASSPGTDDSYEQYF
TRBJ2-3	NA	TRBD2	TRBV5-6	TGTGCCAGCAGCTTGGAACTAGCGGGATGGGGGGGCACAGATACGCAGTATTTT	CASSLELAGWGGTDTQYF
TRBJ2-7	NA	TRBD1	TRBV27	TGTGCCAGCAGTCCTGGACAGGGGCCCGACGAGCAGTACTTC	CASSPGQGPDEQYF
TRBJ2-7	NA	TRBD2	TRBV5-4	TGTGCCAGCAACTGGCGGGGGGCCTCCTACGAGCAGTACTTC	CASNWRGASYEQYF
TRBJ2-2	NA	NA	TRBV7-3	TGTGCCAGCAGCACGTCCGGGACCGCAGGCGAGGAGCTGTTTTTT	CASSTSGTAGEELFF
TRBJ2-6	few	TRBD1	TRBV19	TGTGCCAGTAGTAAATCGGGACAGGACTCTGGGGCCAACGTCCTGACTTTC	CASSKSGQDSGANVLTF
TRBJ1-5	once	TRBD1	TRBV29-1	TGCAGCGTCGGACAGGGGAATAGCAATCAGCCCCAGCATTTT	CSVGQGNSNQPQHF
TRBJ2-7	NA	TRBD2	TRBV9	TGTGCCAGCAGCGAGACTAGCGGGGCCGGTCCGTACGAGCAGTACTTC	CASSETSGAGPYEQYF
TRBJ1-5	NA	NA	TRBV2	TGTGCCAGCAGTAGCGGGGATAATCAGCCCCAGCATTTT	CASSSGDNQPQHF
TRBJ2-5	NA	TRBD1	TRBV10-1	TGCGCCAGCAGTGCAAACAGGGGGCCGGAGACCCAGTACTTC	CASSANRGPETQYF
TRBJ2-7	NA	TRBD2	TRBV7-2	TGTGCCAGCAGCCCACGGGGACTAGCGGGGACCTCCTACGAGCAGTACTTC	CASSPRGLAGTSYEQYF
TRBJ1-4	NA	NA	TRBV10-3	TGTGCCATCAGTGCGAACCAGTGGGAGGGACTGTTTTTT	CAISANQWEGLFF
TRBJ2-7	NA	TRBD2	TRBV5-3	TGTGCCAGAAGTCCCCCCGCGGGAGCCCCCTACGAGCAGTACTTC	CARSPPAGAPYEQYF
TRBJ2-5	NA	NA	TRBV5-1	TGCGCCAGCAGCTTGAATGAGGGCAAGGGGCACTTC	CASSLNEGKGHF
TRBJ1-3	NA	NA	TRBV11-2	TGTGCCAGCAGCTTTAGTACAGCGGGATCTGGAAACACCATATATTTT	CASSFSTAGSGNTIYF
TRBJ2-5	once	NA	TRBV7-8	TGTGCCAGCAGCCGGGGGTGGGAGACCCAGTACTTC	CASSRGWETQYF
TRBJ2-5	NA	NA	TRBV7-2	TGTGCCAGCAGCTATAGCGTCAAAGAGACCCAGTACTTC	CASSYSVKETQYF
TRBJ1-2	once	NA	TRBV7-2	TGTGCCAGCAGCTTAAACTCCAGGGCTAACTATGGCTACACCTTC	CASSLNSRANYGYTF
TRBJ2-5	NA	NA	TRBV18	TGTGCCAGCTCACCACCGTTGGGGCAGCAGGGGGGAGAGACCCAGTACTTC	CASSPPLGQQGGETQYF
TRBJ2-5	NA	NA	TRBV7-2	TGTGCCAGCAGCTCACAGGGTGCCGCGGGGGTTCTGGGGTACTTC	CASSSQGAAGVLGYF
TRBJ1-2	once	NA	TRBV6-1	TGTGCCAGCAGTGAAGCCCCTCCCAATAGGGGAATCTATGGCTACACCTTC	CASSEAPPNRGIYGYTF
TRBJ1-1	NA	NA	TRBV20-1	TGCAGTGCTAGTTGGGGGAAAACTGAAGCTTTCTTT	CSASWGKTEAFF
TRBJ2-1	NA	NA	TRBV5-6	TGTGCCAGCAGCTCTCGACAGAACGTTTACAATGAGCAGTTCTTC	CASSSRQNVYNEQFF
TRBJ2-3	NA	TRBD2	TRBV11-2	TGTGCCAGCAGCTTAGATGCAGCGGGAGTGGATACGCAGTATTTT	CASSLDAAGVDTQYF
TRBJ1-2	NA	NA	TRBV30	TGTGCCTGGAGTGAAACAGCTAACTATGGCTACACCTTC	CAWSETANYGYTF